The 22 T cell receptor beta chains given below trace back to one sample, sequenced in a study of blood T cells in healthy people across ages. The authors ran a second PCR of about 6 to 11 cycles using a sample-barcoded 5' primer and a J-beta primer mix. TCRdb re-called the 5' RACE reads through MiXCR, storing one row per CDR3 protein. Here the sample spans approximately 800,000 distinct CDR3 sequences, approximately 25% being singletons. This sample also belongs to another study, concerning T cells of mothers and their children.

What was sequenced was blood. The receptor source for this set is a boy younger than 18 in good health.

Notes on this clonotype: Since the CDR3 does not end with the conserved phenylalanine or tryptophan, this likely comes from a read error. Because the CDR3's place on the DNA is in doubt, the DNA is left out and the CDR3 is given as listed by TCRdb. V is TRBV20-1 and J is TRBJ2-3; the D call TRBD1 from the table was never checked on the DNA. Germline loops: CDR1 DFQATT, CDR2 SNEGSKA (reference sequence). The CDR3 is 15 amino acids long, termini counted. The CDR3 reads CSARGDREHVDTQYL.

The chain couples TRBV6-5 to TRBJ2-5, with TRBD1 identical over 7 bases. This CDR3 is built from 14 residues. Germline V CDR1 and CDR2: MNHEY, SVGAGI. Trimming cost V 3 bases and J 5 bases; bases outside gene matches: 6. The CDR3 protein is CASSYNRGHETQYF. The DNA of the CDR3 is TGTGCCAGCAGTTATAACAGGGGTCACGAGACCCAGTACTTC.

The table lists this clonotype with a few counts. CDR3 coding DNA: TGCAGTGCAGAGGCTAGGGACGCCTACAATGAGCAGTTCTTC. Protein product: CSAEARDAYNEQFF. The chain uses TRBV20-1 and TRBJ2-1; D assignment may be TRBD1 or TRBD2 (5 bases each). The CDR3 consists of 14 residues. Germline lookup yields CDR1 DFQATT and CDR2 SNEGSKA (reference sequence). V gave up 6 bases and J gave up 2 bases, with 14 bases separating them.

This clonotype showed up just a few times. The rearrangement links TRBV5-1 to TRBJ1-1; TRBD1 agrees at 8 bases. The CDR3 is 15 amino acids. The ends lost 0 bases at V and 4 bases at J; junction bases unmatched: 5. CDR1 is SGHRS, CDR2 YFSETQ, per germline. The DNA of the CDR3 is TGCGCCAGCAGCTTGGGTAGCACAGGGGGCACTGAAGCTTTCTTT. Protein sequence: CASSLGSTGGTEAFF.

This clonotype showed up just once. The chain recombines TRBV7-9 with TRBJ2-5; D is ambiguous. The CDR3 sequence is 14 residues long. CDR1 is SEHNR and CDR2 is FQNEAQ in the germline V gene (reference sequence). Between the trimmed V and J ends, which lost 4 bases and 1 base, there was a span of 10 bases. CDR3 in amino acids: CASSSRASQETQYF. CDR3 sequence (DNA): TGTGCCAGCAGCTCAAGGGCGTCCCAAGAGACCCAGTACTTC.

The chain is built from TRBV5-1 and TRBJ2-2; a possible D gene is TRBD1 (6 bases). V dropped 7 bases and J dropped 3 bases, with 22 bases sitting between them. The CDR3 length is 17 residues. Germline V gene sequence: CDR1 SGHRS, CDR2 YFSETQ. The CDR3 region has the DNA TGCGCCAGCGGGCAGGGGCCTACTTGGCGCGACACCGGGGAGCTGTTTTTT. The encoded protein is CASGQGPTWRDTGELFF.

In its sample, this clonotype was seen a few times. This chain connects TRBV29-1 to TRBJ2-5; D unresolved. The V gene's germline CDR1 is SQVTM and CDR2 ANQGSEA. Trimming removed 6 bases from V and 0 bases from J, with 11 bases in between. The CDR3 covers 13 residues. CDR3 bases: TGCAGCGTCCTACAAGACAACCAAGAGACCCAGTACTTC. Translation gives CSVLQDNQETQYF.

This clonotype came up a few times. The V and J genes are TRBV9 and TRBJ2-7, with 8 bases that match TRBD2. V was pared by 1 base and J by 5 bases, with 5 bases of the junction left unmatched. CDR1 is SGDLS, CDR2 YYNGEE, per germline. The CDR3 has 14 residues. The CDR3 DNA follows: TGTGCCAGCAGCGTAATTGGTAGCGGGGACGAGCAGTACTTC. This sequence encodes CASSVIGSGDEQYF.

This clonotype was found a few times. This rearrangement joins TRBV24-1 to TRBJ2-7; D gene unclear. The J call may be in error: the DNA end matches TRBJ2-1 better. This CDR3 contains 12 residues. Germline CDR1 KGHDR, CDR2 SFDVKD. CDR3 amino acids: CATSDPLAEQFF. The CDR3, as DNA: TGTGCCACCAGTGACCCCCTGGCGGAGCAGTTCTTC.

This clonotype was seen many times. V is TRBV7-6 and J is TRBJ2-3, with 11 bases fitting TRBD1. The CDR3 length is 14 residues. Germline CDR1 is SGHVS and CDR2 is FNYEAQ. J was trimmed by 6 bases and V by 5 bases; bases with no gene match: 4. Here the CDR3 DNA reads TGTGCCAGCAGCCTCGGGACAGGGGGGGATACGCAGTATTTT. Translated: CASSLGTGGDTQYF.

This clonotype has ten or more counts. CDR3 in amino acids: CASSRGGQETQYF. The CDR3, as DNA: TGCGCCAGCTCCCGGGGTGGTCAAGAGACCCAGTACTTC. The chain has TRBV5-1 and TRBJ2-5; D is possibly TRBD2 (5 bases). CDR3 length equals 13 residues. Germline values: CDR1 SGHRS, CDR2 YFSETQ. The germline V and J ends were trimmed by 7 bases and 2 bases, with 12 bases remaining between them.

The rearrangement uses TRBV25-1 and TRBJ2-1; TRBD2 aligns across 9 bases. Germline CDR1 and CDR2: MGHDK and SYGVNS. The CDR3 spans 18 residues. V gave up 6 bases and J gave up 2 bases; unmatched junction bases: 14. The CDR3 nucleotides read TGTGCCAGCAGGGGGTCAGGGGCCGCGGGAGGGCCCTACAATGAGCAGTTCTTC. It translates to CASRGSGAAGGPYNEQFF.

This clonotype appeared a few times. The chain couples TRBV7-9 to TRBJ1-1, with TRBD1 matching 7 bases. The V gene's germline CDR1 is SEHNR and CDR2 FQNEAQ (reference sequence). This CDR3 has 15 residues. V shed 1 base, J shed 3 bases, and the junction held 5 bases outside the gene matches. CDR3 in DNA: TGTGCCAGCAGCTTAGGTAGGGGGCGGGACACTGAAGCTTTCTTT. Its translation: CASSLGRGRDTEAFF.

The chain employs TRBV20-1 and TRBJ2-7, with a tentative D call TRBD1 (6 bases). Trimming removed 5 bases at V and 5 bases at J, with 16 bases between. This CDR3 comprises 13 residues. Germline CDR1 DFQATT, CDR2 SNEGSKA (reference sequence). The CDR3 sequence is CSASSGERNEQYF. The DNA of the CDR3 is TGCAGTGCTTCTTCAGGGGAGCGTAACGAGCAGTACTTC.

The gene calls are TRBV7-2 and TRBJ1-4; D is undetermined. This CDR3 region has 14 residues. The germline V gene encodes CDR1 SGHTA and CDR2 FQGNSA. V dropped 4 bases and J dropped 10 bases, with 16 bases sitting between them. This chain's CDR3 is CASSSGRTSGKLFF. The CDR3 DNA sequence: TGTGCCAGCAGCTCCGGCCGAACGAGCGGAAAACTGTTTTTT.

This clonotype has a handful of counts. The CDR3 bases are TGCAGCGTTGAAGGGGGAAACGGCCAAGCTTTCTTT. Translating it yields CSVEGGNGQAFF. This chain links TRBV29-1 with TRBJ1-1; D uncertain. In germline, CDR1 is SQVTM, CDR2 ANQGSEA. V was pared by 1 base and J by 9 bases, with 12 bases between. The CDR3 consists of 12 residues.

This chain uses TRBV28 with TRBJ2-3; D gene uncertain. Looked up from germline, CDR1 is MDHEN and CDR2 is SYDVKM. This CDR3 region has 15 residues. V was pared by 7 bases and J by 2 bases, with 16 bases between. CDR3 DNA: TGTGCCAGCATCCCACCCGGGCGTTACACAGATACGCAGTATTTT. It yields the protein CASIPPGRYTDTQYF.

This chain connects TRBV4-1 to TRBJ2-7; D is uncertain. This CDR3 region has 13 residues. Germline V lookup: CDR1 MGHRA, CDR2 YSYEKL. V shed 1 base and J shed 6 bases, with 10 bases lying between them. CDR3 amino acids: CASSQGRFGEQYF. The CDR3 bases are TGCGCCAGCAGCCAAGGACGGTTTGGCGAGCAGTACTTC.

This clonotype was seen a handful of times. J is TRBJ2-2 and V is TRBV2; TRBD2 matches at 11 bases. The CDR3 totals 15 residues. Germline trimming cut 7 bases from V and 3 bases from J; bases unmatched to any gene: 4. CDR1 and CDR2 from the germline V gene are SNHLY and FYNNEI. This CDR3 reads CASTLLAGDTGELFF. CDR3 DNA: TGTGCCAGCACCCTACTAGCGGGAGACACCGGGGAGCTGTTTTTT.

This rearrangement joins TRBV11-2 to TRBJ2-5, with D hard to call. The J call is doubtful: the DNA matches TRBJ2-7 better. The CDR3 has 14 residues. Germline CDR1 SGHAT, CDR2 FQNNGV. This chain's CDR3 is CASRLQLTSYEQYF. The CDR3, as DNA: TGTGCCAGCAGATTACAACTGACATCCTACGAGCAGTACTTC.

In its sample, this clonotype was seen a few times. The chain uses TRBV11-1 and TRBJ2-1; 8 bases align to TRBD2. Germline-derived CDR1 and CDR2 are SGHAT and FQDESV (reference sequence). The CDR3 runs 14 residues. Trimming removed 3 bases from V and 12 bases from J; junction bases left unmatched: 10. The CDR3 region has the DNA TGTGCCAGCAGCTTTATGGGACTAGAAGTTGGGCAGTTCTTC. Amino acids: CASSFMGLEVGQFF.

The chain employs TRBV28 and TRBJ1-2, with 7 bases aligning to TRBD1. The CDR3 has 16 amino acids. V gave up 8 bases and J gave up 4 bases; unmatched junction bases: 16. Germline CDR1 MDHEN, CDR2 SYDVKM. The CDR3 reads CASVSYRGGRTYGYTF. CDR3 DNA sequence: TGTGCCAGCGTTTCATACAGGGGAGGGAGAACCTATGGCTACACCTTC.